The source of this TCR beta chain is a study of early T cells in non-severe SARS-CoV-2 infection (dated by TCRdb to the early 2020s). Notes on the research overall: Because TCR sequencing relied on bulk RNA taken from unsorted whole blood, pairing of alpha and beta chains was not possible. Overall results and qualifications from the work: Matching against VDJdb was skewed toward anti-spike CD8 responses, likely underestimated virus-specific expansions, and missed private and CD4 specificities.

As encoded in the germline V gene, CDR1 is LGHNA while CDR2 is YNFKEQ. Including cysteine and phenylalanine, the CDR3 has 13 amino acids. CDR3 DNA is the only sequence kept; it has 39 bases, read in frame from the first base. Cut back by 1 base and 3 bases, the V and J ends lie 7 bases apart. Library construction relied on 5' RACE. Sequenced using a NextSeq 500. In the TCR library protocol, unique molecular identifiers were attached to individual cDNA molecules to correct for PCR bias and sequencing error. Both TCR alpha and beta chains were sequenced, and tight co-correlation was observed between alpha and beta sequence abundances in each sample. The paper's processing steps were these. Decombinator V4 was used to annotate TCR sequences for V gene, J gene and CDR3. Expanded TCRs were defined as changing significantly between any two time points under a Poisson model with p below 0.0001. TCR abundances were normalised to the total number of TCRs sequenced per sample and expressed as counts per million. TRAV1-2 paired with TRAJ12, TRAJ20 or TRAJ33 defined MAIT TCRs, while TRAV10 paired with TRAJ18 defined iNKT TCRs. VDJdb, accessed 1 November 2021, was searched for CMV, EBV and SARS-CoV-2 annotated TCRs, excluding TCRs annotated for multiple antigens. Clones were called with MiXCR by TCRdb after fastp trimmed the public reads at Q25, and only in-frame beta chains were retained. All rows with the same CDR3 protein become a single entry with the most common DNA and genes. The V and J calls come from TCRdb's annotation, not from the publication. The sample table shows 80,000 to 95,000 distinct CDR3 sequences, and roughly 15% are seen once. The top ten hold roughly 4.7% of the sample.

Set within a cohort of healthcare workers in London, UK, this nested case-control study involved weekly PCR testing of nasopharyngeal swabs along with blood sampling. Healthcare workers were enrolled in the week of the UK lockdown, from 23 to 31 March 2020, and were followed every week for up to roughly 15 weeks. On this clonotype itself: Its cognate antigen has yet to be identified. Nothing much larger sits one base from this clone, and base qualities are not available.

The V and J genes are TRBV4-2 and TRBJ2-7, with the D gene not confidently named. The TCR originated in an adult who was a healthcare worker with PCR-confirmed SARS-CoV-2 infection or an uninfected control (not recorded which). The input for sequencing was whole blood, taken at baseline. The DNA reads as follows: TGTGCCAGCAGCCAAGGTAGGGTCTACGAGCAGTACTTC. This encodes CASSQGRVYEQYF.